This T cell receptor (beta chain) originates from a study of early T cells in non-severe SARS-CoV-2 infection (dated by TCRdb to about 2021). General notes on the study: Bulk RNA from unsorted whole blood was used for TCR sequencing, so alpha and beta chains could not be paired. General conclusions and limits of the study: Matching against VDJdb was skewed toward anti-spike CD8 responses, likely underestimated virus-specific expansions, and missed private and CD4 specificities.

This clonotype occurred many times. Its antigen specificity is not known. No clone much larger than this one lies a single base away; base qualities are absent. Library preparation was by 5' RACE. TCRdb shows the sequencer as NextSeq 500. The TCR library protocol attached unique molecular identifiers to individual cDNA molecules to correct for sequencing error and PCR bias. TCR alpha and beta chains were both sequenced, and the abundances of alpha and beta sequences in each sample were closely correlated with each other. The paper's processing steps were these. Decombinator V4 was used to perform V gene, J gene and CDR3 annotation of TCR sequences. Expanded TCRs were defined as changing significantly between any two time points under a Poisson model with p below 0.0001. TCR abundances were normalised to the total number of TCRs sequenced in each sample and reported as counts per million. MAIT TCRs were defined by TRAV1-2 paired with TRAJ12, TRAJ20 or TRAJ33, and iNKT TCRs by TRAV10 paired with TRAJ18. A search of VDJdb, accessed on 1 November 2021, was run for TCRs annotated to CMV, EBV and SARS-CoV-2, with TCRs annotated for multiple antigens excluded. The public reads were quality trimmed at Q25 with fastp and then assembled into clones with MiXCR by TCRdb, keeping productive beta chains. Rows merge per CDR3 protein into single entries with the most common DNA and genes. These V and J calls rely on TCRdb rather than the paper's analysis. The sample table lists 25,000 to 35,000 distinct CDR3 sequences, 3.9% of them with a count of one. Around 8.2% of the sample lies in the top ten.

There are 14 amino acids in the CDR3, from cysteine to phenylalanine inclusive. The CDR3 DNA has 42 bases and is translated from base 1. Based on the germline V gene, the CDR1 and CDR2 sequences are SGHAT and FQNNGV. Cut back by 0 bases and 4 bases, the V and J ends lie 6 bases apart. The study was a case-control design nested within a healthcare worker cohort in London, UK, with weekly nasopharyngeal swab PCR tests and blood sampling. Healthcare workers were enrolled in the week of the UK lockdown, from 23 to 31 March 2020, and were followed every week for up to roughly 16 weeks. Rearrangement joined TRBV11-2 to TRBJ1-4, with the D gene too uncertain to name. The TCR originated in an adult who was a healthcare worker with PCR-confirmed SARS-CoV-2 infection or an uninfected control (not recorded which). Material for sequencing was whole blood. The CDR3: CASSLESYNEKLFF. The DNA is TGTGCCAGCAGCTTAGAGTCCTATAATGAAAAACTGTTTTTT.